The source of this T cell receptor beta chain is a study of T-cell reconstitution after alpha-beta-depleted transplantation in children. The CDR3 runs to 13 residues. Germline CDR1 reads KGHSH; CDR2 reads LQKENI. The V and J ends lost 6 bases and 11 bases, in that order; junction bases with no gene match: 11. Preparation of the TCRbeta library was carried out with unique molecular identifiers. TCRdb fed the PCR reads into MiXCR, producing one record per CDR3 protein. The sample holds over 150,000 distinct CDR3 sequences, roughly 6.6% seen once. This clonotype was counted at least ten times. The chain has TRBV18 and TRBJ2-7, with TRBD1 matching 9 bases. Sequenced material: PBMCs, taken before TCRalphabeta/CD19-depleted stem cell transplant. The sequence was obtained from a boy aged 2 to 10 with acute lymphoblastic leukemia, due to receive a stem cell transplant. In nucleotides, the CDR3 is TGTGCCAGCTCGCAGGGACAGGGCTATCAGGAGTACTTC. Encoded protein: CASSQGQGYQEYF.